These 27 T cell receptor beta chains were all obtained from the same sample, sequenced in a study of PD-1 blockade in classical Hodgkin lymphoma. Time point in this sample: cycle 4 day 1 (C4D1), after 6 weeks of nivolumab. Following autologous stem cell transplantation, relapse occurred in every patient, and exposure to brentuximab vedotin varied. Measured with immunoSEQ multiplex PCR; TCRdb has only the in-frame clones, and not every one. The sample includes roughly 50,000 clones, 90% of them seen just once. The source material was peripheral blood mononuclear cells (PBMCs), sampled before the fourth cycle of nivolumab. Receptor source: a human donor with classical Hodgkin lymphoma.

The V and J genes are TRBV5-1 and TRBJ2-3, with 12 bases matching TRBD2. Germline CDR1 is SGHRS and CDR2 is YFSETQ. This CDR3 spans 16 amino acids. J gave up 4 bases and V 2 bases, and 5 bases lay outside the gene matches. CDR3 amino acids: CASSFRLAGEADTQYF. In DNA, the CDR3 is TGCGCCAGCAGCTTTCGACTAGCGGGAGAAGCAGATACGCAGTATTTT.

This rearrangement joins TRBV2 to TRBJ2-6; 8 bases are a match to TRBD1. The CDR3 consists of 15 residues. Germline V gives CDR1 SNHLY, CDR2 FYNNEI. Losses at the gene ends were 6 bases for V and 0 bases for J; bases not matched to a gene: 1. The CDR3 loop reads CASRGQASGANVLTF. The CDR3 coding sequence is TGTGCCAGCAGGGGACAGGCCTCTGGGGCCAACGTCCTGACTTTC. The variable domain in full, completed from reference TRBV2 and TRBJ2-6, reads EPEVTQTPSHQVTQMGQEVILRCVPISNHLYFYWYRQILGQKVEFLVSFYNNEISEKSEIFDDQFSVERPDGSNFTLKIRSTKLEDSAMYFCASRGQASGANVLTFGAGSRLTVL.

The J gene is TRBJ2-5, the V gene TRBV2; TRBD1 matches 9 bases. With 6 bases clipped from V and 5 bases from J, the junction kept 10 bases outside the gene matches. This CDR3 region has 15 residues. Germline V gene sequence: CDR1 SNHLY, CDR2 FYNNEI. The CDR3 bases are TGTGCCAGCAGCCCACGACAGGGGGGAGGGGAGACCCAGTACTTC. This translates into CASSPRQGGGETQYF.

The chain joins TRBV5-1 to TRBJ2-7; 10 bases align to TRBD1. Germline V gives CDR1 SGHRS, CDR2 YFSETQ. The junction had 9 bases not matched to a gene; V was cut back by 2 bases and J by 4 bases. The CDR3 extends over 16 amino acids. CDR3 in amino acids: CASSFKGQGVIYEQYF. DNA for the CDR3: TGCGCCAGCAGCTTTAAAGGACAGGGGGTTATTTACGAGCAGTACTTC.

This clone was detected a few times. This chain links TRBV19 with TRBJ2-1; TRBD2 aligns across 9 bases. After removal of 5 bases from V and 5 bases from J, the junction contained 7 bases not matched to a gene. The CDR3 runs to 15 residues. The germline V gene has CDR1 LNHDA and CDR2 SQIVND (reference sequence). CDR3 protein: CASSPGTSTDNEQFF. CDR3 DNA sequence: TGTGCCAGTAGTCCCGGGACTAGCACCGACAATGAGCAGTTCTTC.

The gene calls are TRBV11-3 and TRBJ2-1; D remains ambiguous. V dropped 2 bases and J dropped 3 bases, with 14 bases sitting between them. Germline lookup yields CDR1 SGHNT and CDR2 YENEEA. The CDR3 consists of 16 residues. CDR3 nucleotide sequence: TGTGCCAGCAGCTTATCGGACCATCCAGGCTACAATGAGCAGTTCTTC. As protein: CASSLSDHPGYNEQFF.

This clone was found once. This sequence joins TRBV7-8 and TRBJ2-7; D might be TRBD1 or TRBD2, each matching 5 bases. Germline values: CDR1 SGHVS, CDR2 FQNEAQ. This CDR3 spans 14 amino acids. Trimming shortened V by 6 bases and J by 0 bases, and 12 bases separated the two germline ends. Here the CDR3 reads CASRPNGGSYEQYF. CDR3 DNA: TGTGCCAGCAGACCAAATGGGGGCTCCTACGAGCAGTACTTC.

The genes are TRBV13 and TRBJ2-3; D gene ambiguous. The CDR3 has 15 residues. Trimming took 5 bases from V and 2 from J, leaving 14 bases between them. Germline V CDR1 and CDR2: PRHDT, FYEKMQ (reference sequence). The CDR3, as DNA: TGTGCCAGCAGCACTCGCCCGTCTAACACAGATACGCAGTATTTT. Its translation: CASSTRPSNTDTQYF.

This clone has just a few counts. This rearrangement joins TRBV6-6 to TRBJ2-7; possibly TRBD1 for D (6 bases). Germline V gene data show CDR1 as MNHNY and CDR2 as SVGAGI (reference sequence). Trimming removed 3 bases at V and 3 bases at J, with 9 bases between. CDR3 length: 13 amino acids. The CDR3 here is CASSYSGDYEQYF. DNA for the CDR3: TGTGCCAGCAGTTATTCAGGGGACTACGAGCAGTACTTC.

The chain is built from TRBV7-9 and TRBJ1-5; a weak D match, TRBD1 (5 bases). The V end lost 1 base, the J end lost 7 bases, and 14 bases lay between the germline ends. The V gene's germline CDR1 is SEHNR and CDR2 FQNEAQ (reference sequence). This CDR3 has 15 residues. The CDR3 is CASSLGEGVTQPQHF. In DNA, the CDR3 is TGTGCCAGCAGCTTAGGTGAAGGGGTGACGCAGCCCCAGCATTTT. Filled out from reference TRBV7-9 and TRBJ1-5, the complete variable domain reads DTGVSQNPRHKITKRGQNVTFRCDPISEHNRLYWYRQTLGQGPEFLTYFQNEAQLEKSRLLSDRFSAERPKGSFSTLEIQRTEQGDSAMYLCASSLGEGVTQPQHFGDGTRLSIL.

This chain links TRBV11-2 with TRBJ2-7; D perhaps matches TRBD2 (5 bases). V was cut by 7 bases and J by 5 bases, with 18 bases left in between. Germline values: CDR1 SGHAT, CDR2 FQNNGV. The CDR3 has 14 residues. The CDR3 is CASTVSSGSNEQYF. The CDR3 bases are TGTGCCAGCACCGTTTCAAGCGGTTCGAACGAGCAGTACTTC. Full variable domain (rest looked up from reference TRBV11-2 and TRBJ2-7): EAGVAQSPRYKIIEKRQSVAFWCNPISGHATLYWYQQILGQGPKLLIQFQNNGVVDDSQLPKDRFSAERLKGVDSTLKIQPAKLEDSAVYLCASTVSSGSNEQYFGPGTRLTVT.

CDR3 amino acids: CASSPSYRRLAGMNHTDTQYF. DNA for the CDR3: TGTGCCAGCTCACCAAGCTACCGGAGGCTAGCGGGAATGAATCACACAGATACGCAGTATTTT. The chain carries TRBV18 and TRBJ2-3; 9 positions agree with TRBD2. Germline V gene data show CDR1 as KGHSH and CDR2 as LQKENI. Trimming at V came to 2 bases and at J to 2 bases, leaving 20 bases not matched to a gene. This CDR3 is 21 amino acids long.

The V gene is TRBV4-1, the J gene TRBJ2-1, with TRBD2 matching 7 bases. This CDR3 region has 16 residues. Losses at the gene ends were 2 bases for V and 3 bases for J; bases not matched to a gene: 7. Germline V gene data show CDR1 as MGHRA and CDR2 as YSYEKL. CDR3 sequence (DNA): TGCGCCAGCAGCCAAAATTCGGCTAGCGGCTACAATGAGCAGTTCTTC. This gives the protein CASSQNSASGYNEQFF.

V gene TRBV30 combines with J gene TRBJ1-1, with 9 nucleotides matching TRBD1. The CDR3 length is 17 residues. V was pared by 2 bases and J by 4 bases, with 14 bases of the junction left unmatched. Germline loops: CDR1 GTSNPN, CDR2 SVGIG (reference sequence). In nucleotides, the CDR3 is TGTGCCTGGAGTTCGCTGAGGCAGGGACAGGGTTTCACTGAAGCTTTCTTT. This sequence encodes CAWSSLRQGQGFTEAFF.

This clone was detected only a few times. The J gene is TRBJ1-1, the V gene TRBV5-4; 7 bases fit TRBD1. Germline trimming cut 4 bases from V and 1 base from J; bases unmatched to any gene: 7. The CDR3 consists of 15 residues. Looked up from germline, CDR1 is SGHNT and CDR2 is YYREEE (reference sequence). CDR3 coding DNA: TGTGCCAGCAGCCAAAAGACAGGGTGGAACACTGAAGCTTTCTTT. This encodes CASSQKTGWNTEAFF. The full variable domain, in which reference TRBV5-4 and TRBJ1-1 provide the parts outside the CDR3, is ETGVTQSPTHLIKTRGQQVTLRCSSQSGHNTVSWYQQALGQGPQFIFQYYREEENGRGNFPPRFSGLQFPNYSSELNVNALELDDSALYLCASSQKTGWNTEAFFGQGTRLTVV.

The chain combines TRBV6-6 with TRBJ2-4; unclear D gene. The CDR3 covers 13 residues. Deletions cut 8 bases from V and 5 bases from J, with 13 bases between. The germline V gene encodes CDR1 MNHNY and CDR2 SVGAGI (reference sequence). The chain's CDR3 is CASLGHHENIQYF. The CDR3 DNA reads TGTGCCAGCTTAGGCCACCACGAAAACATTCAGTACTTC.

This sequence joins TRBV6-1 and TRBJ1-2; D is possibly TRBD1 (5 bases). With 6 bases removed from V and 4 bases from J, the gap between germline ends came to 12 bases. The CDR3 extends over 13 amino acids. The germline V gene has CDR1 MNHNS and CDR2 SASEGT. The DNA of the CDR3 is TGTGCCAGCAGAACTGGGGGGATCTATGGCTACACCTTC. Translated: CASRTGGIYGYTF.

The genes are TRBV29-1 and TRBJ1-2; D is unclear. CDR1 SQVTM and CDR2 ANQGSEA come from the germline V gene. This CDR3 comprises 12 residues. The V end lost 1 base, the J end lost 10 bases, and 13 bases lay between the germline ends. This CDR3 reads CSVEGGREDYTF. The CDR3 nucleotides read TGCAGCGTTGAAGGCGGCCGGGAGGACTACACCTTC.

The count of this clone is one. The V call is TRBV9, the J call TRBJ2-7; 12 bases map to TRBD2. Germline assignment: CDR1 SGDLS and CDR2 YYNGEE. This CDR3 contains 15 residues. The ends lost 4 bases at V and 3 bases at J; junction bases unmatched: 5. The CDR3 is CASSLGTSGFYEQYF. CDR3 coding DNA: TGTGCCAGCAGCTTAGGGACTAGCGGGTTCTACGAGCAGTACTTC.

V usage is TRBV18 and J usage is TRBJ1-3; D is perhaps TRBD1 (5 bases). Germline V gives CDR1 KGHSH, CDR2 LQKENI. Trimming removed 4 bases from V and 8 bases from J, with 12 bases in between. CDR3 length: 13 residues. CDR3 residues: CASSHNRRDTIYF. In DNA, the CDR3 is TGTGCCAGCTCACACAACAGGAGAGACACCATATATTTT.

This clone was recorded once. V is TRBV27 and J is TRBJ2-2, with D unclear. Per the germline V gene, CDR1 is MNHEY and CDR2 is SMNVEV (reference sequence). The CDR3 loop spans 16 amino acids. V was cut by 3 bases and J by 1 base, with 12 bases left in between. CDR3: CASSFKGQVNTGELFF. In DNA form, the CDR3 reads TGTGCCAGCAGTTTTAAAGGGCAGGTGAACACCGGGGAGCTGTTTTTT.

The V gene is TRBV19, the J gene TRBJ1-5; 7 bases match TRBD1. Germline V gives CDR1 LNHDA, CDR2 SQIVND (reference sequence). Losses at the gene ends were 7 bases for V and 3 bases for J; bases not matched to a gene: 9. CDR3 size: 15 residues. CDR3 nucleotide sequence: TGTGCCAGTAAAACCGGGACAGCCAACAATCAGCCCCAGCATTTT. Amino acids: CASKTGTANNQPQHF. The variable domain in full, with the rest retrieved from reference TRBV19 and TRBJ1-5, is DGGITQSPKYLFRKEGQNVTLSCEQNLNHDAMYWYRQDPGQGLRLIYYSQIVNDFQKGDIAEGYSVSREKKESFPLTVTSAQKNPTAFYLCASKTGTANNQPQHFGDGTRLSIL.

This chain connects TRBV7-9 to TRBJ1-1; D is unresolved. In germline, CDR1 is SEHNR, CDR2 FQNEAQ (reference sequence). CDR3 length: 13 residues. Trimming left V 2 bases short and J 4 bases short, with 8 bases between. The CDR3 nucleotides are TGTGCCAGCAGCTTATCATCCGGCACTGAAGCTTTCTTT. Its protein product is CASSLSSGTEAFF.

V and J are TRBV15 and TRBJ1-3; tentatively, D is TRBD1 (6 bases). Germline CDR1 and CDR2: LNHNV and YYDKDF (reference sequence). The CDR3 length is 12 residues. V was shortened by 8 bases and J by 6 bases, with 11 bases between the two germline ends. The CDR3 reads CATAEGENTIYF. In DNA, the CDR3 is TGTGCCACCGCGGAGGGGGAAAACACCATATATTTT.

DNA for the CDR3: TGTGCCAGCAGTTACTCAGGGGGGGGCCTCTACGAGCAGTACTTC. Its protein product is CASSYSGGGLYEQYF. The genes are TRBV6-5 and TRBJ2-7; D possibly corresponds to TRBD2 (7 bases). Trimming cost V 0 bases and J 3 bases, with 12 bases left between them. CDR1 is MNHEY, CDR2 SVGAGI, per germline. The CDR3 runs 15 residues.

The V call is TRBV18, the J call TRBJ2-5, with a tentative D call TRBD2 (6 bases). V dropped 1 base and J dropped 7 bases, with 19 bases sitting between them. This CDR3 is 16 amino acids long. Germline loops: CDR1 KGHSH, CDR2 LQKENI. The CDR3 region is CASSPLAEQGAGTQYF. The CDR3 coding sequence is TGTGCCAGCTCACCACTAGCGGAGCAAGGGGCGGGGACCCAGTACTTC.

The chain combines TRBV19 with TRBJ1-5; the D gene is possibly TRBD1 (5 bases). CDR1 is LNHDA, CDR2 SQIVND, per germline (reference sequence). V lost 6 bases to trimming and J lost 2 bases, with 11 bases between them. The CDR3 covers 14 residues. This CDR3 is CASSEATGNQPQHF. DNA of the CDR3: TGTGCCAGTAGCGAAGCGACAGGCAATCAGCCCCAGCATTTT.